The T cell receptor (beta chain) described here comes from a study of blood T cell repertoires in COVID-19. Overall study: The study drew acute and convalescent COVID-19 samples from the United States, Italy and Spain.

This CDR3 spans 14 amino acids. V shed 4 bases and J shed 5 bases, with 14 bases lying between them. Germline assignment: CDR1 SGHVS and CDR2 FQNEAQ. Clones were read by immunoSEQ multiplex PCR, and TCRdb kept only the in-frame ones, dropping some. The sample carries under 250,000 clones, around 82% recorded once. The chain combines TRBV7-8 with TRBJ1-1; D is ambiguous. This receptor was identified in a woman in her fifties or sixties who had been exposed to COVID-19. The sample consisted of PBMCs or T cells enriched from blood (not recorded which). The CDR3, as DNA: TGTGCCAGCAGCTCACTAGAGGGAAGGACTGAAGCTTTCTTT. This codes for CASSSLEGRTEAFF.